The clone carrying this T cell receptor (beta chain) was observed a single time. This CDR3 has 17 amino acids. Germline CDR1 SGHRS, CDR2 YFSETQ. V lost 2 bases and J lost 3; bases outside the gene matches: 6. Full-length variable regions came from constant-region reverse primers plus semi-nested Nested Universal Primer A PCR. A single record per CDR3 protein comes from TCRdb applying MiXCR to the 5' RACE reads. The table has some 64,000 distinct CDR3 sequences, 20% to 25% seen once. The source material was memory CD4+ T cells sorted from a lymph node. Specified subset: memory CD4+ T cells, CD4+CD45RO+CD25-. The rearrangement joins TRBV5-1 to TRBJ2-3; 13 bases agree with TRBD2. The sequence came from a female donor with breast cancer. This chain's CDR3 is CASSLGLAGVWTDTQYF. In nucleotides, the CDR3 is TGCGCCAGCAGCTTAGGACTAGCGGGAGTTTGGACAGATACGCAGTATTTT.